This T cell receptor (beta chain) was obtained from a study of OX40 agonist ivuxolimab in advanced cancers. Some clones are missing from TCRdb's copy, which holds only in-frame ones; the method was immunoSEQ multiplex PCR. The sample lists about 22,000 clones; approximately 84% were seen once. This clone showed up just a few times. What it recognizes is unknown. Germline V gene data show CDR1 as SNHLY and CDR2 as FYNNEI. The ends were cut back, 6 bases at V and 3 bases at J, with 9 bases in the middle. This CDR3 has 13 residues. General observations from the study: Some nonresponders additionally presented with little normalized T-cell clonal expansion. It was not determined which antigens were specifically recognized by the peripheral T cells that had undergone clonal expansion. Partial responders at 0.1-3.0 mg/kg showed near-lowest clonal expansion.

Prior autoimmune disease or systemic immunosuppression barred patients. The specimen was CD4+ or CD8+ T cells sorted from blood, collected in a trial of the OX40 agonist ivuxolimab. The rearrangement joins TRBV2 to TRBJ1-5; weak D call: TRBD1 (5 bases). The origin of this receptor is an adult with an advanced solid tumor such as melanoma, head and neck, liver or kidney cancer. This chain's CDR3 is CASRAGINQPQHF. CDR3 coding DNA: TGTGCCAGCAGGGCAGGGATCAATCAGCCCCAGCATTTT.